Listed below are T cell receptor beta chains from one sample, sequenced in a study of T-cell reconstitution after alpha-beta-depleted transplantation in children. TCRdb fed the PCR reads into MiXCR, producing one record per CDR3 protein. This table holds 350,000 to 450,000 distinct CDR3 sequences, around 21% found once. This sample comprised PBMCs from the stem cell graft donor, obtained from the stem cell graft. These receptors were taken from a human donor who donated a stem cell graft to a child with acute myeloid leukemia. The CDR3 runs from the conserved cysteine through the conserved F or W. The D gene is left open where the match is weak. Not every row has a clone size; where given, it reads once, few, many or a size class.

size | J | V | D | DNA | CDR3
few | TRBJ2-7 | TRBV30 | NA | TGTGCCTGGAGTGAAACAGGGTTATCCTACGAGCAGTACTTC | CAWSETGLSYEQYF
few | TRBJ1-2 | TRBV28 | NA | TGTGCCAGCAGTTCGGGCCAAAAGGGTGGCTACACCTTC | CASSSGQKGGYTF
NA | TRBJ2-3 | TRBV12-3/TRBV12-4 | TRBD2 | TGTGCCAGCAGACTTAGCGGGAGGCGGGGTACAGATACGCAGTATTTT | CASRLSGRRGTDTQYF
NA | TRBJ2-5 | TRBV2 | NA | TGTGCCAGCAGTGCAATGAGGGACCAAGAGACCCAGTACTTC | CASSAMRDQETQYF
many | TRBJ2-1 | TRBV7-7 | TRBD1 | TGTGCCAGCAGCCCCAATACCGGGACAGGGAGGAGAGGTGAGCAGTTCTTC | CASSPNTGTGRRGEQFF
NA | TRBJ1-1 | TRBV20-1 | TRBD1 | TGCAGTGCTGGAGGGACAGGGAGGGGTGAAGCTTTCTTT | CSAGGTGRGEAFF
few | TRBJ2-1 | TRBV28 | TRBD2 | TGTGCCAGCGCCCGTAGCGGGAGCTACAATGAGCAGTTCTTC | CASARSGSYNEQFF
many | TRBJ2-5 | TRBV12-3/TRBV12-4 | TRBD1 | TGTGCCAGCAGTTCTACCCGGACAGGAGAGACCCAGTACTTC | CASSSTRTGETQYF
NA | TRBJ2-5 | TRBV10-3 | NA | TGTGCCATCAGTGAGGGGCAGGACAGCAGGGGAGAGACCCAGTACTTC | CAISEGQDSRGETQYF
few | TRBJ2-7 | TRBV27 | TRBD2 | TGTGCCAGCAGTTTATTGAGAGCGGGAGGGCTTCCTAACGAGCAGTACTTC | CASSLLRAGGLPNEQYF
few | TRBJ2-1 | TRBV4-1 | TRBD2 | TGCGCCAGCAGCCAGGGGACTAGCAATGAGCAGTTCTTC | CASSQGTSNEQFF
NA | TRBJ2-1 | TRBV7-2 | TRBD2 | TGTGCCAGCAGCGGAACGGGAGGTACCAACAATGAGCAGTTCTTC | CASSGTGGTNNEQFF
many | TRBJ2-1 | TRBV7-2 | TRBD2 | TGTGCCAGCAGCTCTAGCGGAGATTACAATGAGCAGTTCTTC | CASSSSGDYNEQFF
NA | TRBJ1-4 | TRBV19 | NA | TGTGCCAGTAGTACGACAAGGGGGAATGAAAAACTGTTTTTT | CASSTTRGNEKLFF
many | TRBJ2-1 | TRBV12-3/TRBV12-4 | TRBD1 | TGTGCCAGCAGTCCAACCCAGGGGGCACAAGAGCAGTTCTTC | CASSPTQGAQEQFF
many | TRBJ2-5 | TRBV6-5 | NA | TGTGCCAGCAGCCCGGCCCCCTGGGAGACCCAGTACTTC | CASSPAPWETQYF
NA | TRBJ2-1 | TRBV29-1 | NA | TGCAGCGGTAGACAGCCCCAGAACGGTGAGCAGTTCTTC | CSGRQPQNGEQFF
NA | TRBJ1-1 | TRBV20-1 | NA | TGCAGTGCTTTCAGGGTCACTGAAGCTTTCTTT | CSAFRVTEAFF
NA | TRBJ2-1 | TRBV29-1 | TRBD2 | TGCAGCGTTGAAGGAATACTAGCGGGAGGCAATGAGCAGTTCTTC | CSVEGILAGGNEQFF
many | TRBJ2-3 | TRBV6-1 | TRBD2 | TGTGCCAGCGCGGTGGGACTAGCGGGACCAGATACGCAGTATTTT | CASAVGLAGPDTQYF
NA | TRBJ2-5 | TRBV25-1 | NA | TGTGCCAGCAGTGAGGTAAAACGTCCGGGCCAGGCCGAGACCCAGTACTTC | CASSEVKRPGQAETQYF
many | TRBJ2-1 | TRBV25-1 | TRBD1 | TGTGCCAGCAGTGAATCAGGACAGGGAGACAATGAGCAGTTCTTC | CASSESGQGDNEQFF
many | TRBJ2-1 | TRBV15 | NA | TGTGCCACCAGCAGAGATTCGCAGGATGAGCAGTTCTTC | CATSRDSQDEQFF
few | TRBJ1-3 | TRBV20-1 | NA | TGCAGTGCTTCTCTCGGGGCACTCAGCTCTGGAAACACCATATATTTT | CSASLGALSSGNTIYF
NA | TRBJ1-1 | TRBV6-5 | NA | TGTGCCAGCAGTTACTCGATGGTAAAGCGCACTGAAGCTTTCTTT | CASSYSMVKRTEAFF
few | TRBJ2-1 | TRBV5-1 | NA | TGCGCCAGCAGCTCAACAACCATTACAGATTACAATGAGCAGTTCTTC | CASSSTTITDYNEQFF
few | TRBJ2-1 | TRBV18 | NA | TGTGCCAGCTCGTCTCTAGGGACGGAAGGGGAGTTCTTC | CASSSLGTEGEFF
NA | TRBJ2-1 | TRBV7-3 | TRBD2 | TGTGCCAGCAGCTTATATTTCGGGGAGGGGAAGAATGAGCAGTTCTTC | CASSLYFGEGKNEQFF
few | TRBJ2-7 | TRBV20-1 | TRBD1 | TGCAGTGCTAGAGATAAGGGCAGGGGGCGTATGGGCGAGCAGTACTTC | CSARDKGRGRMGEQYF
few | TRBJ2-3 | TRBV15 | NA | TGTGCCACCAGCAGAGAGGTAGCATTGGATACGCAGTATTTT | CATSREVALDTQYF
many | TRBJ2-3 | TRBV12-3/TRBV12-4 | NA | TGTGCCAGCACCGGGGAGGGCACAGATACGCAGTATTTT | CASTGEGTDTQYF
many | TRBJ1-1 | TRBV29-1 | TRBD1 | TGCAGCGTTGAAGATCGTAACAGGGGGATCACTGAAGCTTTCTTT | CSVEDRNRGITEAFF
few | TRBJ2-7 | TRBV15 | TRBD1 | TGTGCCACCACCGGGACAGGGACGGGCGAGCAGTACTTC | CATTGTGTGEQYF
NA | TRBJ2-3 | TRBV4-2 | TRBD2 | TGTGCCAGCAGCCAAGATCTGGCGGGAGGGTCAGATACGCAGTATTTT | CASSQDLAGGSDTQYF
NA | TRBJ2-5 | TRBV27 | TRBD1 | TGTGCCAGCAGCGATAGACAGGGGACAGGAGAGACCCAGTACTTC | CASSDRQGTGETQYF
NA | TRBJ2-2 | TRBV5-1 | NA | TGCGCCAGCAGCTTACAGGGTCGAGGGGAGCTGTTTTTT | CASSLQGRGELFF
few | TRBJ2-7 | TRBV20-1 | NA | TGCAGTGCTAGAGATATGGAAACATACGAGCAGTACTTC | CSARDMETYEQYF
once | TRBJ2-7 | TRBV4-1 | NA | TGCGCCAGCAGCCAAGTAGTTGCCAGGGCCCCCTACGAGCAGTACTTC | CASSQVVARAPYEQYF
NA | TRBJ2-2 | TRBV7-9 | TRBD2 | TGTGCCAGCAGCTTAAGGCCCAGCGGGATTGGAACCGGGGAGCTGTTTTTT | CASSLRPSGIGTGELFF
few | TRBJ2-3 | TRBV12-3/TRBV12-4 | NA | TGTGCCAGCAGTGTTCTGGGTTCCGGAGATACGCAGTATTTT | CASSVLGSGDTQYF
few | TRBJ2-7 | TRBV4-3 | NA | TGCGCCAGCAGCTCCTCTAGCGATAGCTCCTACGAGCAGTACTTC | CASSSSSDSSYEQYF
NA | TRBJ2-1 | TRBV20-1 | TRBD2 | TGCAGTGCTAGTTCCCTAGCGGGAACCAGTCTAGGGGAGCAGTTCTTC | CSASSLAGTSLGEQFF